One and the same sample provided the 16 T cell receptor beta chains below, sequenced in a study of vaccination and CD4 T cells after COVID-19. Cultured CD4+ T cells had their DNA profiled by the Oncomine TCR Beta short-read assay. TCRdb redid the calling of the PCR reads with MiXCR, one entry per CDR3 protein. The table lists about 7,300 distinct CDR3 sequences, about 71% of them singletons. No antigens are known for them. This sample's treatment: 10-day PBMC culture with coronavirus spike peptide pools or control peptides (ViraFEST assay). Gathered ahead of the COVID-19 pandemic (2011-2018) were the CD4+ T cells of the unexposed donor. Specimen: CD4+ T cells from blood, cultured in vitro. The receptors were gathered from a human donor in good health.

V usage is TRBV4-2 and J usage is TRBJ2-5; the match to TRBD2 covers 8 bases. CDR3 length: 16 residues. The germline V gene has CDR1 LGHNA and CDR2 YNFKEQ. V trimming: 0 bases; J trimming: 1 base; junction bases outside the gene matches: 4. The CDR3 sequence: CASSQDGSGTQETQYF. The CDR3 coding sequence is TGTGCCAGCAGCCAAGATGGTAGCGGGACCCAAGAGACCCAGTACTTC.

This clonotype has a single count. CDR3 sequence reads: CASRLTSIDTGELFF. CDR3 DNA sequence: TGTGCCAGCAGGTTGACTAGCATCGACACCGGGGAGCTGTTTTTT. The rearrangement uses TRBV6-2 or TRBV6-3 and TRBJ2-2, with 7 nucleotides matching TRBD2. The trim removed 6 bases at V and 3 bases at J, leaving 7 bases unmatched. The CDR3 is 15 amino acids. The V gene's germline CDR1 is MNHEY and CDR2 SVGEGT.

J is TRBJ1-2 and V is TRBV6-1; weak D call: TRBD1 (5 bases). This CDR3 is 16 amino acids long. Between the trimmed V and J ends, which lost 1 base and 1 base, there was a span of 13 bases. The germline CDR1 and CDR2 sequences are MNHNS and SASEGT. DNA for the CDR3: TGTGCCAGCAGTGAAGGGGACCTTCTCCTTAACTATGGCTACACCTTC. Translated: CASSEGDLLLNYGYTF.

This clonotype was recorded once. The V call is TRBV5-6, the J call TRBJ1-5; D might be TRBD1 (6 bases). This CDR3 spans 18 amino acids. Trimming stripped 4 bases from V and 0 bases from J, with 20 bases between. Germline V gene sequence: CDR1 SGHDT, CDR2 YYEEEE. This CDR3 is CASSTYRTAQYSNQPQHF. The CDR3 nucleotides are TGTGCCAGCAGCACGTACCGGACAGCCCAGTATAGCAATCAGCCCCAGCATTTT.

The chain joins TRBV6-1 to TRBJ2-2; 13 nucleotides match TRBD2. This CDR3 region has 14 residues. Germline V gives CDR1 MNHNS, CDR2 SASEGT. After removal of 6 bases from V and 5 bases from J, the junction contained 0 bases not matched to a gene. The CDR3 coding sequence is TGTGCCAGCAGGGGACTAGCGGGAACCGGGGAGCTGTTTTTT. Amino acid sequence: CASRGLAGTGELFF.

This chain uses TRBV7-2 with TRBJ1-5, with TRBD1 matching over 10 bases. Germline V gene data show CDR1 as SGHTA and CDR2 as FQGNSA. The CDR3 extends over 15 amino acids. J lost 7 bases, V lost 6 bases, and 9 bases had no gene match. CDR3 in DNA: TGTGCCAGCAGGGAGGGACAGGGGAACTTGCAGCCCCAGCATTTT. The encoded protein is CASREGQGNLQPQHF. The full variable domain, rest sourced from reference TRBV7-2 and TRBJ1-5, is GAGVSQSPSNKVTEKGKDVELRCDPISGHTALYWYRQSLGQGLEFLIYFQGNSAPDKSGLPSDRFSAERTGGSVSTLTIQRTQQEDSAVYLCASREGQGNLQPQHFGDGTRLSIL.

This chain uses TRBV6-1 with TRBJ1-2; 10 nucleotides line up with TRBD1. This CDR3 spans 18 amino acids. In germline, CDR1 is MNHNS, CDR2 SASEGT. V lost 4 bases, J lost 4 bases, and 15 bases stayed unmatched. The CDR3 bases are TGTGCCAGCAGTGTAAACCCGGGACAGGGGACTACCCTCTATGGCTACACCTTC. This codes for CASSVNPGQGTTLYGYTF.

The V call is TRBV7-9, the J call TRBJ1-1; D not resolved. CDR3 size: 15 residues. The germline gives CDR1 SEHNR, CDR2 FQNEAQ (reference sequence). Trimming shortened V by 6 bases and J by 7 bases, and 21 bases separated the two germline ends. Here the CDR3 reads CASSPGPGLSDEAFF. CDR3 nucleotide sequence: TGTGCCAGCAGTCCTGGTCCCGGACTGTCGGATGAAGCTTTCTTT.

CDR3 nucleotide sequence: TGTGCCAGCAGTGGGGGCCCGGGTAATTCACCCCTCCACTTT. Translating gives CASSGGPGNSPLHF. The chain has TRBV12-3 or TRBV12-4 and TRBJ1-6; tentative D call: TRBD1 (6 bases). Trimming cost V 5 bases and J 6 bases, with 11 bases left between them. The CDR3 contains 14 residues.

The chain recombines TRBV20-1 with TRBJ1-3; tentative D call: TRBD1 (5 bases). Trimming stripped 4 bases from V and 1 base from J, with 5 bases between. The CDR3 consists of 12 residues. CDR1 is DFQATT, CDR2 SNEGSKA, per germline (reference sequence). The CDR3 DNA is TGCAGTGCTACAGGGTCTGGAAACACCATATATTTT. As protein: CSATGSGNTIYF.

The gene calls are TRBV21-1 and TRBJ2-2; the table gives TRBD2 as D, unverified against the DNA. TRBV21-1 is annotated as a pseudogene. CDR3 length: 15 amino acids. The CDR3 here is CASSKESTDGGELFF. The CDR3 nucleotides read TGTGCCAGCAGCAAAGAGTCCACGGACGGCGGGGAGCTGTTTTTT.

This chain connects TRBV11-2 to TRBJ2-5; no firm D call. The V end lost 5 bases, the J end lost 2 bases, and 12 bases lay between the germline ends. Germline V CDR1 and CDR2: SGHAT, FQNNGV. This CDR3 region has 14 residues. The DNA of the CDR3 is TGTGCCAGCAGCGGAGTGAACCTTCAAGAGACCCAGTACTTC. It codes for CASSGVNLQETQYF.

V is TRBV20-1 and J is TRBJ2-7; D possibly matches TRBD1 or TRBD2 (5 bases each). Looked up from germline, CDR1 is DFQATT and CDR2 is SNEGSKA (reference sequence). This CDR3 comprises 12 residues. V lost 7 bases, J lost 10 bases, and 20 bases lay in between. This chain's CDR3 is CSVGGFLEVQYF. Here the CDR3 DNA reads TGCAGTGTTGGGGGTTTTCTGGAAGTTCAGTACTTC.

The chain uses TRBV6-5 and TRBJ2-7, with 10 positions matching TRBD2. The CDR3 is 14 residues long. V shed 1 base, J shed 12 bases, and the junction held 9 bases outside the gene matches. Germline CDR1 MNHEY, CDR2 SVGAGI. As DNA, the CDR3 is TGTGCCAGCAGTTACTTTTCTAGCGGGGGCATCCTGTACTTC. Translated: CASSYFSSGGILYF.

This chain's CDR3 is CSAREAGGPNYGYTF. The CDR3 DNA is TGCAGTGCTAGAGAAGCAGGGGGACCCAACTATGGCTACACCTTC. This chain joins TRBV20-1 and TRBJ1-2, with 7 bases matching TRBD1. Trimming removed 0 bases from V and 2 bases from J; junction bases left unmatched: 6. This CDR3 region has 15 residues. CDR1 is DFQATT and CDR2 is SNEGSKA in the germline V gene (reference sequence).

The CDR3 coding sequence is TGTGCCAGCAGAGCGACAGGGCAAAACACTGAAGCTTTCTTT. It translates to CASRATGQNTEAFF. The chain couples TRBV6-1 to TRBJ1-1; 7 nucleotides match TRBD1. V was clipped by 6 bases and J by 2 bases; unmatched bases: 6. CDR3 length: 14 amino acids. Germline CDR1 is MNHNS and CDR2 is SASEGT.